This TCR beta chain was captured by sequencing in a study of T cell repertoires in aging, cancer and after chemotherapy. Study observations and caveats: Untreated cancer patients had significantly lower blood TCR diversity than age-matched healthy donors. In cancer patients, declining TCR diversity with age involved lost richness and lost evenness.

This clonotype is labeled as medium-sized. Its antigen is unknown. A mixed TRB-A/B primer pool amplified rearranged TRB by multiplex touch-down PCR. TCRdb re-analysed the multiplex PCR reads in MiXCR, keeping a single row per CDR3 protein. Of several thousand distinct CDR3 sequences listed, roughly 28% are singletons. TCR beta rearrangements were amplified from peripheral blood genomic DNA. The sequence came from a human donor in good health. The sample taken for sequencing was blood.

The CDR3 DNA sequence: TGTGCCAGCAGTGATCCCAGGACAGGGGGGAGTGAAAAACTGTTTTTT. Residues: CASSDPRTGGSEKLFF. The V gene is TRBV6-1, the J gene TRBJ1-4, with 10 bases identical to TRBD1. Germline V CDR1 and CDR2: MNHNS, SASEGT. V gave up 3 bases and J gave up 7 bases; unmatched junction bases: 8. The length of the CDR3 is 16 residues.